A single sample gave rise to the 4 T cell receptor beta chains below, sequenced in a study of radiotherapy plus CTLA-4 blockade in lung cancer. Generated by immunoSEQ multiplex PCR, the TCRdb table keeps only in-frame clones and is missing some. Of roughly 44,000 clones in the sample, nearly 90% were seen once. This specimen was peripheral blood, taken from a patient treated with radiotherapy plus ipilimumab. The receptors shown here come from a human donor with non-small cell lung cancer whose response to radiotherapy plus ipilimumab could not be evaluated.

The chain links TRBV7-2 to TRBJ1-4, with 7 nucleotides matching TRBD1. V lost 5 bases to trimming and J lost 2 bases; unmatched junction nucleotides: 5. This CDR3 is 15 amino acids long. Germline V lookup: CDR1 SGHTA, CDR2 FQGNSA. The CDR3 protein is CASSPQQGTNEKLFF. For the CDR3, the DNA is TGTGCCAGCAGCCCCCAACAGGGGACTAATGAAAAACTGTTTTTT.

The rearrangement uses TRBV7-2 and TRBJ2-5; maybe TRBD1 (5 bases). This CDR3 contains 15 residues. Trimming removed 2 bases from V and 5 bases from J, with 15 bases in between. CDR1 is SGHTA and CDR2 is FQGNSA in the germline V gene. The DNA for the CDR3 is TGTGCCAGCAGCTTATTGCAGGGTCCGAGGGAGACCCAGTACTTC. Its protein is CASSLLQGPRETQYF.

The chain recombines TRBV5-1 with TRBJ2-1; 7 bases line up with TRBD2. V lost 4 bases to trimming and J lost 2 bases; unmatched junction nucleotides: 6. Germline CDR1 is SGHRS and CDR2 is YFSETQ. The CDR3 is 15 residues long. The CDR3 DNA follows: TGCGCCAGCAGCATCGGGGGAGGGCCCTACAATGAGCAGTTCTTC. Encoded protein: CASSIGGGPYNEQFF.

The V call is TRBV28, the J call TRBJ2-3, with D hard to call. Per the germline V gene, CDR1 is MDHEN and CDR2 is SYDVKM. The CDR3 runs to 15 residues. Trimming stripped 3 bases from V and 0 bases from J, with 10 bases between. The CDR3, as DNA: TGTGCCAGCAGTTTTCCGGAGTCTAGCACAGATACGCAGTATTTT. Translated, it gives CASSFPESSTDTQYF.